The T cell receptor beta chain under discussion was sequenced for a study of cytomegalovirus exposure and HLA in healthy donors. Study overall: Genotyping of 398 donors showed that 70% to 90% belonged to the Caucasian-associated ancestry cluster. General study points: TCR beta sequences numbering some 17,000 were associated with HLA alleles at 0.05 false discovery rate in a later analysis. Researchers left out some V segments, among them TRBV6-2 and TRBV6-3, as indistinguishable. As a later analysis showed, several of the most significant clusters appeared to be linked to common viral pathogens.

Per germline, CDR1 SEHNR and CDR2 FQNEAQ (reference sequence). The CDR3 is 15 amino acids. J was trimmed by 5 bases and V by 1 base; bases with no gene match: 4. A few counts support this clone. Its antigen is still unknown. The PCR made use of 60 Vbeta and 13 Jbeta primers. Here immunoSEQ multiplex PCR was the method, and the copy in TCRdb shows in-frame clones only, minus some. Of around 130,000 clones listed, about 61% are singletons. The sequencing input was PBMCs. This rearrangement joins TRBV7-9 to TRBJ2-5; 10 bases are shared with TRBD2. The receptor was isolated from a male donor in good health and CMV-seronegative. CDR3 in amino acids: CASSLGLAGAETQYF. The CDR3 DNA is TGTGCCAGCAGCTTAGGCCTAGCGGGGGCGGAGACCCAGTACTTC.